These 2 T cell receptor beta chains originate from one sample sequenced in a study of blood T cell repertoires in COVID-19. TCRdb's copy holds only in-frame clones and misses some; the assay was immunoSEQ multiplex PCR. The sample has fewer than 250,000 clones, about four fifths seen once; the top ten hold around 5%. The sequenced sample consisted of peripheral blood. Receptor source: a woman in her 70s with acute or convalescent COVID-19.

This sequence joins TRBV7-8 and TRBJ2-5; 7 bases are a match to TRBD2. The CDR3 extends over 17 amino acids. The V and J ends lost 5 bases and 7 bases, in that order; junction bases with no gene match: 19. CDR1 and CDR2 from the germline V gene are SGHVS and FQNEAQ. CDR3 DNA sequence: TGTGCCAGCAGCCTAAAGACTAGCCGATCTGTCGTCGGGACCCAGTACTTC. This gives the protein CASSLKTSRSVVGTQYF. Full variable domain (rest looked up from reference TRBV7-8 and TRBJ2-5): GAGVSQSPRYKVAKRGQDVALRCDPISGHVSLFWYQQALGQGPEFLTYFQNEAQLDKSGLPSDRFFAERPEGSVSTLKIQRTQQEDSAVYLCASSLKTSRSVVGTQYFGPGTRLLVL.

The chain carries TRBV5-1 and TRBJ1-1; 9 positions match TRBD1. This CDR3 contains 14 residues. The junction had 3 bases not matched to a gene; V was cut back by 3 bases and J by 3 bases. Per the germline V gene, CDR1 is SGHRS and CDR2 is YFSETQ. The CDR3 protein is CASSSGQGDTEAFF. The CDR3 DNA is TGCGCCAGCAGCTCGGGACAGGGCGACACTGAAGCTTTCTTT.